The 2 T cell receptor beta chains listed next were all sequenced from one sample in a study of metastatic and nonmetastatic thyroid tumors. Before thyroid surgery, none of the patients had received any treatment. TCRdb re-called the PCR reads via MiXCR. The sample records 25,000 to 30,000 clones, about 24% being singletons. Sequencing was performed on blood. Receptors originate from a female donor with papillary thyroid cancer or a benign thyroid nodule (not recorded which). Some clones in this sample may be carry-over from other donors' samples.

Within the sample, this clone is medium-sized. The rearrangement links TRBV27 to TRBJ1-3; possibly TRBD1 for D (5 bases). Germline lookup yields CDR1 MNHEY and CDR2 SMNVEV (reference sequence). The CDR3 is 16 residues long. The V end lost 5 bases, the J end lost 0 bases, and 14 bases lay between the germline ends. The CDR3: CASSDPPGSSGNTIYF. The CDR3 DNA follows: TGTGCCAGCAGTGACCCCCCAGGGAGCTCTGGAAACACCATATATTTT.

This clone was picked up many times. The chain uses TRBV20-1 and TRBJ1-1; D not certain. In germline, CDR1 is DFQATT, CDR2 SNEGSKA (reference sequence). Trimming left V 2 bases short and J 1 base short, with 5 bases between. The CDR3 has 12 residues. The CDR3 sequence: CSARKTNTEAFF. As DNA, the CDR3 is TGCAGTGCTAGAAAGACGAACACTGAAGCTTTCTTT.